The next 21 T cell receptor beta chains were all read from a single sample in a study of cytomegalovirus exposure and HLA in healthy donors (TCRdb year 2017). The library was built by means of the immunoSEQ multiplex PCR assay. The multiplex PCR relied on a mix of 60 forward primers for TCR Vbeta segments and 13 reverse primers for TCR Jbeta segments. Held by TCRdb, this immuneACCESS table contains in-frame sequences only and omits some clones. Under half of the omission traces to an unresolved V gene where checked; the cause of the rest is unknown. The sample data list some 96,000 clones, and more than 70% of these were observed just once. Clones ranked in the top ten supply around a fifth of the sample. Source material: PBMCs. The receptors shown here come from a woman in her sixties or seventies in good health and CMV-seropositive.

The chain joins TRBV9 to TRBJ2-1; TRBD2 agrees at 7 bases. The CDR3 is 16 amino acids. Germline CDR1 reads SGDLS; CDR2 reads YYNGEE. V lost 4 bases and J lost 0; bases outside the gene matches: 7. The CDR3, as DNA: TGTGCCAGCAGCCTCGGGAGGCCCAACTCCTACAATGAGCAGTTCTTC. Protein sequence: CASSLGRPNSYNEQFF.

The chain has TRBV7-3 and TRBJ2-7; D not resolved. The CDR3 spans 16 residues. V was cut by 0 bases and J by 0 bases, with 12 bases left in between. The V gene's germline CDR1 is SGHTA and CDR2 FQGTGA. The DNA for the CDR3 is TGTGCCAGCAGCTTAACTCCGACTTCTAGCTCCTACGAGCAGTACTTC. Translating it yields CASSLTPTSSSYEQYF.

A note on this clone: The junction departs from the called germline gene at one end, perhaps through a read error. The chain has TRBV7-7 and TRBJ2-1; perhaps TRBD1 as D (5 bases). This CDR3 is built from 15 residues. CDR1 is SSHAT, CDR2 FNYEAQ, per germline (reference sequence). The CDR3 spells CASSPRVDSYNEQFF. CDR3 coding DNA: TGTGCTAGCAGCCCCAGGGTGGACTCCTACAATGAGCAGTTCTTC.

The rearrangement joins TRBV10-3 to TRBJ2-1; TRBD2 is a possible D gene (5 bases). Germline-derived CDR1 and CDR2 are ENHRY and SYGVKD. The CDR3 sequence is 15 residues long. Trimming left V 4 bases short and J 6 bases short, with 16 bases between. The CDR3 DNA reads as TGTGCCATCAGTGGTTCGGGGTCCGAGACCAATGAGCAGTTCTTC. This gives the protein CAISGSGSETNEQFF.

The rearrangement links TRBV21-1 to TRBJ1-3; TRBD1, the table's D call, lacks a check against the DNA. TRBV21-1 has pseudogene status. The CDR3 has 18 amino acids. The chain's CDR3 is CASSKGERQGAKSNTIYF. The DNA for the CDR3 is TGTGCCAGCAGCAAAGGGGAGCGACAGGGGGCGAAGTCAAACACCATATATTTT.

CDR3 sequence reads: CAGKDSRGSFGYTF. The CDR3, as DNA: TGTGCCGGAAAAGACTCCAGGGGCAGCTTTGGCTACACCTTC. The chain has TRBV7-9 and TRBJ1-2; D is perhaps TRBD1 (6 bases). This CDR3 is 14 amino acids long. V was cut by 11 bases and J by 7 bases, with 23 bases left in between. Germline lookup yields CDR1 SEHNR and CDR2 FQNEAQ (reference sequence).

Comment on this clone: Other DNA sequences in the sample encode the same CDR3. The J gene is TRBJ1-5, the V gene TRBV19; D call uncertain. Deletions cut 4 bases from V and 3 bases from J, with 10 bases between. The CDR3 sequence is 14 residues long. CDR1 is LNHDA and CDR2 is SQIVND in the germline V gene (reference sequence). The CDR3 region has the DNA TGTGCCAGTAGTACGAAGAGATCCAATCAGCCCCAGCATTTT. It codes for CASSTKRSNQPQHF.

The genes are TRBV4-2 and TRBJ2-1; weak D call: TRBD2 (7 bases). The V gene lost 2 bases and the J gene lost 0 bases, with 20 bases spanning the gap. Germline lookup yields CDR1 LGHNA and CDR2 YNFKEQ. The CDR3 length is 19 residues. DNA for the CDR3: TGTGCCAGCAGCCAACCAACCGCGGGGGCTGTAAGCTCCTACAATGAGCAGTTCTTC. It is translated as CASSQPTAGAVSSYNEQFF.

This sequence joins TRBV4-2 and TRBJ1-1, with D hard to call. Trimming shortened V by 0 bases and J by 1 base, and 9 bases separated the two germline ends. Germline CDR1 LGHNA, CDR2 YNFKEQ. The CDR3 covers 15 residues. CDR3 sequence: CASSQDSLTNTEAFF. CDR3 DNA: TGTGCCAGCAGCCAAGATTCGCTAACGAACACTGAAGCTTTCTTT.

Turning to this clone: Other DNA sequences from this sample encode an identical CDR3 as well. The V gene is TRBV5-4, the J gene TRBJ2-7, with D uncertain. The germline gives CDR1 SGHNT, CDR2 YYREEE (reference sequence). The CDR3 consists of 11 residues. V was trimmed by 4 bases and J by 10 bases, leaving 12 bases between them. CDR3 residues: CASSNDELQYF. CDR3 bases: TGTGCCAGCAGCAACGACGAACTACAGTACTTC. Using reference TRBV5-4 and TRBJ2-7 for the parts outside the CDR3, the full variable domain is ETGVTQSPTHLIKTRGQQVTLRCSSQSGHNTVSWYQQALGQGPQFIFQYYREEENGRGNFPPRFSGLQFPNYSSELNVNALELDDSALYLCASSNDELQYFGPGTRLTVT.

This clone was observed a few times. The chain has TRBV6-6 and TRBJ1-1; unclear D gene. There are 9 residues in the CDR3. Germline-derived CDR1 and CDR2 are MNHNY and SVGAGI (reference sequence). The V end was cut by 7 bases, the J end by 8 bases, with 5 bases between. In DNA form, the CDR3 reads TGTGCCAGCACCCAAGAAGCTTTCTTT. Translating gives CASTQEAFF.

This sequence joins TRBV25-1 and TRBJ1-4; 8 nucleotides agree with TRBD1. The V gene's germline CDR1 is MGHDK and CDR2 SYGVNS. With 4 bases clipped from V and 6 bases from J, the junction kept 10 bases outside the gene matches. The CDR3 is 16 amino acids. CDR3 sequence reads: CASSGVPGTGDEKLFF. The CDR3, as DNA: TGTGCCAGCAGTGGGGTTCCAGGGACAGGTGATGAAAAACTGTTTTTT.

Only a few counts were recorded for this clone. This chain connects TRBV7-9 to TRBJ2-7, with TRBD1 matching 10 bases. The CDR3 has 16 residues. With V trimmed by 1 base and J by 3 bases, 6 bases remained unmatched. CDR1 and CDR2 (germline): SEHNR, FQNEAQ (reference sequence). The CDR3 spells CASSLGGDRGGYEQYF. DNA for the CDR3: TGTGCCAGCAGCTTAGGGGGGGACAGGGGAGGCTACGAGCAGTACTTC.

The chain uses TRBV10-3 and TRBJ1-2, with a tentative D call TRBD1 (5 bases). This CDR3 comprises 17 residues. Germline lookup yields CDR1 ENHRY and CDR2 SYGVKD. V was pared by 0 bases and J by 2 bases, with 16 bases between. The CDR3, as DNA: TGTGCCATCAGTGAGTCGTTGGGGGGTAAGGACAACTATGGCTACACCTTC. Residues: CAISESLGGKDNYGYTF.

The chain couples TRBV5-1 to TRBJ1-6; D call uncertain. The CDR3 consists of 14 residues. V was clipped by 0 bases and J by 10 bases, with 11 bases between them. Germline CDR1 is SGHRS and CDR2 is YFSETQ. CDR3 region: CASSLDKGGSPLHF. As DNA, the CDR3 is TGCGCCAGCAGCTTGGACAAGGGAGGCTCACCCCTCCACTTT.

This clone occurred once. The rearrangement uses TRBV9 and TRBJ2-1, with D tentatively TRBD2 (6 bases). This CDR3 is built from 16 residues. Trimming stripped 1 base from V and 0 bases from J, with 11 bases between. In germline, CDR1 is SGDLS, CDR2 YYNGEE. The CDR3, as DNA: TGTGCCAGCAGCGTACTAGCGTCGAGCTCCTACAATGAGCAGTTCTTC. This codes for CASSVLASSSYNEQFF.

In this sample, this clone turned up once. The chain recombines TRBV5-5 with TRBJ2-4; unclear D gene. Deletions cut 1 base from V and 1 base from J, with 9 bases between. The CDR3 is 15 residues long. The germline V gene has CDR1 SGHKS and CDR2 YYEKEE (reference sequence). The CDR3: CASSLLAEAKNIQYF. The CDR3 DNA sequence: TGTGCCAGCAGCTTGTTAGCAGAGGCCAAAAACATTCAGTACTTC.

A note on this clone: Distinct nucleotide sequences in the sample also encode this CDR3. The chain combines TRBV5-1 with TRBJ1-4; 10 bases map to TRBD1. V trimming: 4 bases; J trimming: 5 bases; junction bases outside the gene matches: 2. CDR3 length equals 14 residues. CDR1 is SGHRS and CDR2 is YFSETQ in the germline V gene. CDR3 DNA sequence: TGCGCCAGCAGCCTGGGACAGGGGAATGAAAAACTGTTTTTT. This encodes CASSLGQGNEKLFF.

The genes are TRBV7-3 and TRBJ2-1, with D perhaps TRBD2 (6 bases). The CDR3 spans 14 residues. Trimming stripped 4 bases from V and 5 bases from J, with 12 bases between. From germline, CDR1 is SGHTA and CDR2 FQGTGA. Here the CDR3 reads CASSSGTFDNEQFF. The CDR3 nucleotides read TGTGCCAGCAGCTCCGGGACTTTCGACAATGAGCAGTTCTTC.

CDR3 sequence: CASSQRPGGLGNEKLFF. The CDR3 DNA sequence: TGTGCCAGCAGCCAACGTCCAGGGGGGCTCGGTAATGAAAAACTGTTTTTT. J is TRBJ1-4 and V is TRBV14; 7 bases agree with TRBD1. Germline CDR1 and CDR2: SGHDN and FVKESK. This CDR3 comprises 17 residues. Trimming at V came to 2 bases and at J to 4 bases, leaving 10 bases not matched to a gene.

This clone is a singleton in its sample. The V call is TRBV9, the J call TRBJ2-5, with 7 bases that match TRBD2. This CDR3 spans 16 amino acids. Trimming took 4 bases from V and 2 from J; bases not matched to a gene: 11. Looked up from germline, CDR1 is SGDLS and CDR2 is YYNGEE. The DNA of the CDR3 is TGTGCCAGCAGCCCCACGGTGGCTAGCGGTCAAGAGACCCAGTACTTC. Translated, it gives CASSPTVASGQETQYF. The full variable domain, rest sourced from reference TRBV9 and TRBJ2-5, is DSGVTQTPKHLITATGQRVTLRCSPRSGDLSVYWYQQSLDQGLQFLIQYYNGEERAKGNILERFSAQQFPDLHSELNLSSLELGDSALYFCASSPTVASGQETQYFGPGTRLLVL.